These T cell receptor beta chains were read from a single sample in a study of blood T cell repertoires in COVID-19. Profiled with immunoSEQ multiplex PCR; TCRdb holds only in-frame clones, not every one. The data hold almost 500,000 clones, with approximately 86% observed a single time. Sequenced: PBMCs or T cells enriched from blood (not recorded which). The origin of the receptors is a woman between 55 and 75 years old who had recovered from COVID-19. CDR3s include the opening cysteine and the closing phenylalanine or tryptophan. The order of the fields is J gene, clone size, V gene, D gene, CDR3 DNA, CDR3 protein. D genes are given only for firm matches. Some rows mark clone size as missing; the rest say once, few, many or name a class of expanded clone.

>TRBJ1-5|NA|TRBV6-5|NA
TGTGCCAGCAGACACGACAGTAATCAGCCCCAGCATTTT
CASRHDSNQPQHF
>TRBJ1-2|NA|TRBV2|NA
TGTGCCAGCGGGGAGGGGTTGGGCTATGGCTACACCTTC
CASGEGLGYGYTF
>TRBJ2-2|NA|TRBV5-4|TRBD1
TGTGCCAGCAGCTTGGAGAGTACAGGGGGCTTGGGCACCGGGGAGCTGTTTTTT
CASSLESTGGLGTGELFF
>TRBJ1-6|few|TRBV29-1|NA
TGCAGCGTTCGGGAGAACTATAATTCACCCCTCCACTTT
CSVRENYNSPLHF
>TRBJ1-2|once|TRBV6-1|NA
TGTGCCAGCAGTGAAGCATTCCCCGGACAGAACTATGGCTACACCTTC
CASSEAFPGQNYGYTF
>TRBJ2-1|NA|TRBV6-1|NA
TGTGCCAGCAGTGACAGGGTTAAGACAAATGAGCAGTTCTTC
CASSDRVKTNEQFF
>TRBJ2-1|NA|TRBV4-1|NA
TGCGCCAGCAGCCAAGAGGGTGGGGCAATGAATGAGCAGTTCTTC
CASSQEGGAMNEQFF
>TRBJ1-1|NA|TRBV10-3|TRBD1
TGTGCCATCAAGATTAGTCAGGGGGCAATAAACACTGAAGCTTTCTTT
CAIKISQGAINTEAFF
>TRBJ1-1|NA|TRBV30|TRBD1
TGTGCCTGGAGGCAGGGGGGCACTGAAGCTTTCTTT
CAWRQGGTEAFF
>TRBJ1-5|NA|TRBV5-1|NA
TGCGCCAGCAGCTCAGGGGAGGGCTTTAGCAATCAGCCCCAGCATTTT
CASSSGEGFSNQPQHF
>TRBJ2-1|once|TRBV6-5|TRBD1
TGTGCCAGCAGACCCGACAGGGTCAGCTACAATGAGCAGTTCTTC
CASRPDRVSYNEQFF
>TRBJ1-1|NA|TRBV5-5|TRBD1
TGTGCCAGCAGCTTGGGAGGGACAGGGTGGACTGAAGCTTTCTTT
CASSLGGTGWTEAFF
>TRBJ2-1|NA|TRBV3-1/TRBV3-2|TRBD2
TGTGCCAGCAGCCTCACGCGGGGGGGGTACAATGAGCAGTTCTTC
CASSLTRGGYNEQFF
>TRBJ1-1|few|TRBV12-3/TRBV12-4|NA
TGTGCCAGCTCTATGGCGGAGAACACTGAAGCTTTCTTT
CASSMAENTEAFF
>TRBJ2-3|NA|TRBV5-1|TRBD1
TGCGCCAGCAGCCCTGGGACAGGGTACGGAGATACGCAGTATTTT
CASSPGTGYGDTQYF
>TRBJ1-2|NA|TRBV7-8|TRBD1
TGTGCCAGCAGCGCCCGGGACAGGGATGATGGCTACACCTTC
CASSARDRDDGYTF
>TRBJ1-3|NA|TRBV5-1|NA
TGCGCCAGCAGCTTAATAAATTCCGGCTCTGGAAACACCATATATTTT
CASSLINSGSGNTIYF
>TRBJ1-5|few|TRBV10-3|NA
TGTGCCATCAGTGATGGGCAGGTGAGCAATCAGCCCCAGCATTTT
CAISDGQVSNQPQHF
>TRBJ2-7|NA|TRBV5-1|TRBD1
TGCGCCAGCAGCCCCCACGCGGGGACAGGGGACGAGCAGTACTTC
CASSPHAGTGDEQYF
>TRBJ2-3|NA|TRBV2|TRBD2
TGTGCCAGCAGTACAAGAGCGGGGGGGCCTTTGGGAGATACGCAGTATTTT
CASSTRAGGPLGDTQYF
>TRBJ2-3|NA|TRBV12-5|TRBD1
TGTGCTAGTGGCCCGGGACAGGGCACAGATACGCAGTATTTT
CASGPGQGTDTQYF
>TRBJ1-2|NA|TRBV5-4|NA
TGTGCCAGCCGGACAGCCCCAATGAACTATGGCTACACCTTC
CASRTAPMNYGYTF
>TRBJ2-3|NA|TRBV24-1|TRBD2
TGTGCCACCAGTGATTTGGGGGGGGAAGGCACAGATACGCAGTATTTT
CATSDLGGEGTDTQYF
>TRBJ1-2|NA|TRBV5-5|NA
TGTGCCAGCAGCTTAGTGATAAGGACAGAGAACTATGGCTACACCTTC
CASSLVIRTENYGYTF
>TRBJ2-1|NA|TRBV5-6|NA
TGTGCCAGCAGCAATCTCCGGGACAGTGGGGGGAATGAGCAGTTCTTC
CASSNLRDSGGNEQFF
>TRBJ1-2|NA|TRBV3-1/TRBV3-2|TRBD1
TGTGCCAGCAGCCCAACTCCAGGGGGCGATGGCTACACCTTC
CASSPTPGGDGYTF
>TRBJ1-1|NA|TRBV29-1|NA
TGCAGCGTTGGTAGCGACTACCCGATGCTGAACACTGAAGCTTTCTTT
CSVGSDYPMLNTEAFF
>TRBJ1-5|NA|TRBV24-1|NA
TGTGCCACCAGTCGAGGAGGCAATCAGCCCCAGCATTTT
CATSRGGNQPQHF
>TRBJ1-6|NA|TRBV12-1|NA
TGTGCCAGCAGCCCCCCCAAGGAGAACTCCTATAATTCACCCCTCCACTTT
CASSPPKENSYNSPLHF
>TRBJ1-5|few|TRBV3-1/TRBV3-2|NA
TGTGCCAGCAGCCAAGCCGGGACTATCAATCAGCCCCAGCATTTT
CASSQAGTINQPQHF
>TRBJ1-2|NA|TRBV3-1/TRBV3-2|TRBD1
TGTGCCAGCAGCCAATGGGACAGGGGATATGGCTACACCTTC
CASSQWDRGYGYTF
>TRBJ2-1|once|TRBV2|TRBD1
TGTGCCAGCAGGGAGGACAGGGTTCGCGAGCAGTTCTTC
CASREDRVREQFF
>TRBJ2-2|NA|TRBV3-1/TRBV3-2|NA
TGTGCCAGCAGCCAAGATCTAGGCAACGCGAACACCGGGGAGCTGTTTTTT
CASSQDLGNANTGELFF
>TRBJ1-1|NA|TRBV5-1|TRBD1
TGCGCCAGTAACGCGGGACAGGGGGTGGTACACACTGAAGCTTTCTTT
CASNAGQGVVHTEAFF
>TRBJ1-2|NA|TRBV18|NA
TGTGCCAGCTCACCGGACAGTTATGGCTACACCTTC
CASSPDSYGYTF
>TRBJ1-4|NA|TRBV9|TRBD1
TGTGCCAGCAGCGTAGGGGACGGGACAGGGAGAGAAAAACTGTTTTTT
CASSVGDGTGREKLFF
>TRBJ1-1|NA|TRBV6-5|NA
TGTGCCAGCACTGCGGGGACTGAAGCTTTCTTT
CASTAGTEAFF
>TRBJ1-3|NA|TRBV9|NA
TGTGCCAGCAGCGAGGGGGTTTACTCTGGAAACACCATATATTTT
CASSEGVYSGNTIYF
>TRBJ2-7|NA|TRBV6-1|NA
TGTGCCAGCAGTGAATATGCCGAGCGGCGAACCTACGAGCAGTACTTC
CASSEYAERRTYEQYF